A single sample is the source of the 17 T cell receptor beta chains below, sequenced in a study of CD8 T cells in ankylosing spondylitis. TCRdb recomputed calls from the 5' RACE reads with MiXCR, one row per CDR3 protein. The sample contains a few hundred thousand distinct CDR3 sequences, roughly 20% of which appear only once. Source material: blood, either unsorted or a sorted T cell fraction (not recorded which). The origin of the receptors is a male donor with ankylosing spondylitis or in good health (not recorded which).

This clonotype has only a few counts. The chain combines TRBV4-2 with TRBJ1-5; D is unclear. Germline-derived CDR1 and CDR2 are LGHNA and YNFKEQ. This CDR3 is built from 15 residues. The V end lost 4 bases, the J end lost 2 bases, and 12 bases lay between the germline ends. CDR3 residues: CASSPAGYGNQPQHF. Written as DNA, the CDR3 is TGTGCCAGCAGCCCCGCCGGGTATGGCAATCAGCCCCAGCATTTT.

This clonotype was counted between two and nine times. The chain employs TRBV7-9 and TRBJ2-1; 7 bases fit TRBD1. Germline V lookup: CDR1 SEHNR, CDR2 FQNEAQ (reference sequence). V dropped 1 base and J dropped 4; count of bases not matched to a gene: 4. The CDR3 runs to 15 residues. The DNA of the CDR3 is TGTGCCAGCAGCTTAGATACAGGGGAATACAATGAGCAGTTCTTC. This encodes CASSLDTGEYNEQFF.

This clonotype showed up just a few times. The rearrangement joins TRBV3-1 to TRBJ2-3; 7 bases are shared with TRBD2. CDR3 size: 16 residues. Per germline, CDR1 LGHDT and CDR2 YNNKEL (reference sequence). Germline trimming cut 1 base from V and 2 bases from J; bases unmatched to any gene: 6. CDR3 nucleotides: TGTGCCAGCAGCCAAGGGGAGGGACTGCTCACAGATACGCAGTATTTT. Translation gives CASSQGEGLLTDTQYF.

This clonotype was seen more than once but under ten times. The rearrangement links TRBV20-1 to TRBJ2-5; D could derive from TRBD1 or TRBD2 (5 bases each). The CDR3 has 14 residues. V lost 6 bases, J lost 0 bases, and 14 bases lay in between. CDR1 and CDR2 from the germline V gene are DFQATT and SNEGSKA (reference sequence). In DNA form, the CDR3 reads TGCAGTGCCCGGGGACGGGGCGACCAAGAGACCCAGTACTTC. Its protein is CSARGRGDQETQYF.

A few counts support this clonotype. As DNA, the CDR3 is TGCAGTGCCCCGGAGTACTACGAGCAGTACTTC. As protein: CSAPEYYEQYF. V is TRBV20-1 and J is TRBJ2-7; no firm D call. The germline V gene encodes CDR1 DFQATT and CDR2 SNEGSKA (reference sequence). The V gene lost 6 bases and the J gene lost 3 bases, with 9 bases spanning the gap. This CDR3 is built from 11 residues.

The genes are TRBV7-9 and TRBJ1-1; D is perhaps TRBD1 (5 bases). Trimming removed 4 bases at V and 13 bases at J, with 19 bases between. The V gene's germline CDR1 is SEHNR and CDR2 FQNEAQ (reference sequence). The CDR3 covers 13 residues. In DNA form, the CDR3 reads TGTGCCAGCAGCTCGGCCCTCCGGGGGGAGGTTTTCTTT. The encoded protein is CASSSALRGEVFF.

The chain is built from TRBV28 and TRBJ2-7; D assignment may be TRBD1 or TRBD2 (5 bases each). Germline V gives CDR1 MDHEN, CDR2 SYDVKM. The CDR3 is made up of 15 amino acids. V lost 4 bases, J lost 0 bases, and 13 bases lay in between. DNA for the CDR3: TGTGCCAGCAGTTCAGTGGGGGACCTCTCCTACGAGCAGTACTTC. This sequence encodes CASSSVGDLSYEQYF. The full variable domain, rest sourced from reference TRBV28 and TRBJ2-7, is DVKVTQSSRYLVKRTGEKVFLECVQDMDHENMFWYRQDPGLGLRLIYFSYDVKMKEKGDIPEGYSVSREKKERFSLILESASTNQTSMYLCASSSVGDLSYEQYFGPGTRLTVT.

The rearrangement links TRBV6-4 to TRBJ2-1; D possibly corresponds to TRBD1 (6 bases). V was shortened by 6 bases and J by 6 bases, with 12 bases between the two germline ends. The CDR3 extends over 13 amino acids. Germline CDR1 MRHNA, CDR2 SNTAGT. CDR3 sequence reads: CASSTGYGNEQFF. The CDR3 nucleotides read TGTGCCAGCAGCACAGGGTACGGCAATGAGCAGTTCTTC.

V gene TRBV28 combines with J gene TRBJ2-1; D perhaps matches TRBD2 (5 bases). V lost 6 bases and J lost 4, with 16 bases in between. The CDR3 is made up of 15 amino acids. Germline V gene lookup returns CDR1 MDHEN and CDR2 SYDVKM. CDR3 protein: CASRPDGGQYNEQFF. The DNA for the CDR3 is TGTGCCAGCAGGCCGGACGGAGGCCAATACAATGAGCAGTTCTTC.

This chain links TRBV19 with TRBJ2-7; 7 positions agree with TRBD1. The J segment lost 6 bases and the V segment lost 5 bases, leaving 7 bases of the junction unmatched. This CDR3 region has 13 residues. Germline CDR1 reads LNHDA; CDR2 reads SQIVND (reference sequence). The DNA of the CDR3 is TGTGCCAGTAGTTCACGGGACAGTGGCGAGCAGTACTTC. Its protein is CASSSRDSGEQYF.

The V call is TRBV5-5, the J call TRBJ2-5; 10 nucleotides align to TRBD2. J was trimmed by 0 bases and V by 6 bases; bases with no gene match: 5. The CDR3 has 15 residues. Looked up from germline, CDR1 is SGHKS and CDR2 is YYEKEE (reference sequence). The CDR3 region has the DNA TGTGCCAGCATCAGGACTAGCGGAGACCAAGAGACCCAGTACTTC. This gives the protein CASIRTSGDQETQYF.

The rearrangement joins TRBV2 to TRBJ2-6; 9 bases agree with TRBD1. The junction had 12 bases not matched to a gene; V was cut back by 5 bases and J by 4 bases. Germline CDR1 is SNHLY and CDR2 is FYNNEI. This CDR3 has 18 amino acids. The CDR3 nucleotides are TGTGCCAGCAGTTGGACAGGGGAGGACGCTCTGGGGGCCAACGTCCTGACTTTC. This translates into CASSWTGEDALGANVLTF.

In DNA form, the CDR3 reads TGTGCCAGCAGTCCATACCTGACTAGCGGGGGGTCTACCGGGGAGCTGTTTTTT. This gives the protein CASSPYLTSGGSTGELFF. The chain combines TRBV28 with TRBJ2-2; TRBD2 agrees at 13 bases. Germline CDR1 MDHEN, CDR2 SYDVKM. V lost 5 bases, J lost 5 bases, and 11 bases stayed unmatched. This CDR3 comprises 18 residues.

This clonotype ranks as medium-sized. The chain recombines TRBV6-2 or TRBV6-3 with TRBJ1-6; D gene unclear. Germline V gives CDR1 MNHEY, CDR2 SVGEGT. The CDR3 length is 16 residues. V was cut by 4 bases and J by 8 bases, with 18 bases left in between. The CDR3 DNA is TGTGCCAGCAGTTCAAACTCCGGGCCATTATATTCACCCCTCCACTTT. This sequence encodes CASSSNSGPLYSPLHF.

The table lists this clonotype with a few counts. J is TRBJ2-3 and V is TRBV11-2; 9 bases are a match to TRBD1. Trimming took 5 bases from V and 4 from J; bases not matched to a gene: 7. Germline lookup yields CDR1 SGHAT and CDR2 FQNNGV. This CDR3 has 15 amino acids. The CDR3 nucleotides are TGTGCCAGCAGCGCCGGGACAGGGTCCGCAGATACGCAGTATTTT. It specifies CASSAGTGSADTQYF.

This clonotype appeared a single time. This chain links TRBV4-1 with TRBJ2-5; 9 bases align to TRBD2. The V segment lost 0 bases and the J segment 7 bases; nucleotides outside the gene matches: 6. From germline, CDR1 is MGHRA and CDR2 YSYEKL. The length of the CDR3 is 15 residues. DNA of the CDR3: TGCGCCAGCAGCCAAGAAGCGGGGGGCGGAGGGACCCAGTACTTC. This codes for CASSQEAGGGGTQYF.

This chain joins TRBV10-1 and TRBJ2-1; 8 bases match TRBD2. With V trimmed by 6 bases and J by 10 bases, 11 bases remained unmatched. The CDR3 consists of 14 residues. CDR1 WNHNN and CDR2 SYGVQD come from the germline V gene (reference sequence). This chain's CDR3 is CASSGTRNSGEQFF. DNA of the CDR3: TGCGCCAGCAGCGGGACTAGGAATTCGGGCGAGCAGTTCTTC.